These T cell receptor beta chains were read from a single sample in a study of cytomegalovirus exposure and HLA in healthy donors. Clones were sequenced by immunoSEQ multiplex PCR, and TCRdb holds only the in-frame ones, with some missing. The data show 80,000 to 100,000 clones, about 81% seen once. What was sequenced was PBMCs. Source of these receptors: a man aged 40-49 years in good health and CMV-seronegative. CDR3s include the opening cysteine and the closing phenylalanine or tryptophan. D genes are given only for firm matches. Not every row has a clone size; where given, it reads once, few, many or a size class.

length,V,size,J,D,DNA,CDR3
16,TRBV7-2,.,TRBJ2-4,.,TGTGCCAGCAGCTTAGTACCAACCCAGGGTCGGGACATTCAGTACTTC,CASSLVPTQGRDIQYF
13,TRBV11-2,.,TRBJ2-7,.,TGTGCCAGCAAATGGGACACCTCCTACGAGCAGTACTTC,CASKWDTSYEQYF
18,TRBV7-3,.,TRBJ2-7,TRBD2,TGTGCCAGCAGCTTAATTCCTAGCGGGGGGCTCCCCTCCTACGAGCAGTACTTC,CASSLIPSGGLPSYEQYF
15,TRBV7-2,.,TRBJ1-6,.,TGTGCCAGCAGCTTAGCGCTGGGGGGGAATTCACCCCTCCACTTT,CASSLALGGNSPLHF
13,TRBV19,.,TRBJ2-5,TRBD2,TGTGCCAGTACTTTCGGCGGGGGGGAGACCCAGTACTTC,CASTFGGGETQYF
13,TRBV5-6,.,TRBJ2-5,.,TGTGCCAGCAGCCGGAGGGTCGGAGAGACCCAGTACTTC,CASSRRVGETQYF
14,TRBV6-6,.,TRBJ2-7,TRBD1,TGTGCCAGCACCAGCGGGACAGGGGGCCACGAGCAGTACTTC,CASTSGTGGHEQYF
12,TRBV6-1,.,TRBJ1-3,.,TGTGCCAGCAGTGCCTCTTCCGGCACCATATATTTT,CASSASSGTIYF
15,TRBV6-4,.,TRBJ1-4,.,TGTGCCAGCAGTGACTCCAGGGGAGTCGGGGAAAAACTGTTTTTT,CASSDSRGVGEKLFF
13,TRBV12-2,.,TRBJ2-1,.,TGTGCAAGTCGCACCCGGACAGCGAATGAGCAGTTCTTC,CASRTRTANEQFF
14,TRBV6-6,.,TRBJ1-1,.,TGTGCCAGCAGTGTAGAGAGAAGGAACACTGAAGCTTTCTTT,CASSVERRNTEAFF
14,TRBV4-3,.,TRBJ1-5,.,TGCGCCAGCAGCGCCCGGGGGGGGAGCCAGCCCCAGCATTTT,CASSARGGSQPQHF
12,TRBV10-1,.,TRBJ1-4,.,TGCGCCAGACAGCGGGTTTCTGAAAAACTGTTTTTT,CARQRVSEKLFF
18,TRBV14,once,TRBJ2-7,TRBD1,TGTGCCAGCAGCCAAGCGTTGGCGACAGGGTGGATCCAGGTGGAGCAGTACTTC,CASSQALATGWIQVEQYF
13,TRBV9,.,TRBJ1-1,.,TGTGCCAGCAGCGTAGATATGAACACTGAAGCTTTCTTT,CASSVDMNTEAFF
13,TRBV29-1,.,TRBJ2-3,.,TGCAGCGTTGCGGCTGGGCACGACGATACGCAGTATTTT,CSVAAGHDDTQYF
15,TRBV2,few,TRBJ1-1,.,TGTGCCAGCAGTGAATGGGGGGGGATGAACACTGAAGCTTTCTTT,CASSEWGGMNTEAFF
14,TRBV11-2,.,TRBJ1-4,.,TGTGCCAGCAGACCGGGGGGTCGGGATGAAAAACTGTTTTTT,CASRPGGRDEKLFF
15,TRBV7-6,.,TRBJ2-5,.,TGTGCCAGCAGCTTACCGACCGCAGGCCAAGAGACCCAGTACTTC,CASSLPTAGQETQYF
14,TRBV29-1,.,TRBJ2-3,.,TGCAGCGCCGCCGGGGGGCGACGTAGAGATACGCAGTATTTT,CSAAGGRRRDTQYF
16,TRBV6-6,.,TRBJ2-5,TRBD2,TGTGCCAGCAGTTACTCCCTAGCGGGGGGGAGGGAGACCCAGTACTTC,CASSYSLAGGRETQYF
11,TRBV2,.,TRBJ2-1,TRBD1,TGTGCCAGCGGACAGGACAATGAGCAGTTCTTC,CASGQDNEQFF
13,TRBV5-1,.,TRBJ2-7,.,TGCGCCAGCAGCGCAGGGATTTCCTACGAGCAGTACTTC,CASSAGISYEQYF
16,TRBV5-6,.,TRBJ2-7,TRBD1,TGTGCCAGCAGCTTGGTGGTCGGGACAGGGGGAGGCGAGCAGTACTTC,CASSLVVGTGGGEQYF
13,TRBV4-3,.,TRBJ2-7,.,TGCGCCAGCAGCCAAGATCCCGGGTGCGAGCAGTACTTC,CASSQDPGCEQYF
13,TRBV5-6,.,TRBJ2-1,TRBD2,TGTGCCAGCAGCTCTAGAGCGGGGCGTGAGCAGTTCTTC,CASSSRAGREQFF
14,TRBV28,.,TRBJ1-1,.,TGTGCCAGCAGTTTATTGGCAGGGGTCACTGAAGCTTTCTTT,CASSLLAGVTEAFF
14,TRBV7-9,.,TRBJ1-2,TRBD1,TGTGCCAGCAGCTCGTACAGGGGTGACTATGGCTACACCTTC,CASSSYRGDYGYTF
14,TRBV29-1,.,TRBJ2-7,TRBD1,TGCAGCGTTGCCGGGACAGGGAGAACCTACGAGCAGTACTTC,CSVAGTGRTYEQYF
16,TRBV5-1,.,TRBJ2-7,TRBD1,TGCGCCAGCAGCTTGGATGTGACAGGGGGGCGGTACGAGCAGTGCTTC,CASSLDVTGGRYEQCF
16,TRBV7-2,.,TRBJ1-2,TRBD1,TGTGCCAGCAGCTCATTCCCGGGACAGGGGGCGGGCGGCTACACCTTC,CASSSFPGQGAGGYTF
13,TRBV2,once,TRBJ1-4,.,TGTGCCAGCAGTCAAACAGGGTTCAGCAAACTGTTTTTT,CASSQTGFSKLFF
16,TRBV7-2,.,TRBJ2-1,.,TGTGCCAGCGAGCAGGGGAGTTTTTCAGGACGCAATGAGCAGTTCTTC,CASEQGSFSGRNEQFF
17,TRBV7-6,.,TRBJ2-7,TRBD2,TGTGCCAGCAGCCACCCGCTAGCGGGGGGGTTTACCTACGAGCAGTACTTT,CASSHPLAGGFTYEQYF
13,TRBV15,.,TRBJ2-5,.,TGTGCCACCAGCAGAGGGGTGGATGGACAGCAGTACTTC,CATSRGVDGQQYF
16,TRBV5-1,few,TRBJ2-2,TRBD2,TGCGCCAGCACCTTCCCCGGGGGGGCAAGCACCGGGGAGCTGTTTTTT,CASTFPGGASTGELFF
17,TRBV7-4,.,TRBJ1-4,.,TGTGCCAGCAGCCTGATACAGACGGGACACCAAAATGAAAAACTGTTTTTT,CASSLIQTGHQNEKLFF
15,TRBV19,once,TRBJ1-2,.,TGTGCCAGTAGTATCCTAAATGGACAGTCCTATGGCTACACCTTC,CASSILNGQSYGYTF
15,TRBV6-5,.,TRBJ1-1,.,TGTGCCAGCAGTTACTCAGGGGTAGCGAACACTGAAGCTTTCTTT,CASSYSGVANTEAFF
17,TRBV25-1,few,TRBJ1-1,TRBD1,TGTGCCAGCAGTCCTTCGCCGGGACAGGGCGGTCGGACTGAAGCTTTCTTT,CASSPSPGQGGRTEAFF
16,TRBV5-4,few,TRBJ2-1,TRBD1,TGTGCCAGCAGCTTAGACAGGGTATATTTCTACAATGAGCAGTTCTTC,CASSLDRVYFYNEQFF
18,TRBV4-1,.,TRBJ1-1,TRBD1,TGCGCCAGCAACTCTATAGGGACAGGGATTTTTATGAACACTGAAGCTTTCTTT,CASNSIGTGIFMNTEAFF
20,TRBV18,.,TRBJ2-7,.,TGTGCCAGCTCACCACCGGTGAATGCAGGGAATTACGAGAATTACTACGAGCAGTACTTC,CASSPPVNAGNYENYYEQYF
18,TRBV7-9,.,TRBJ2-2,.,TGTGCCAGCAGCTTAGGGGGAGTGCGGGCGCTGCGTCCCGGGGAGCTGTTTTTT,CASSLGGVRALRPGELFF
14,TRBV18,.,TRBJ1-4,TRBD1,TGTGCCAGCTCACCAGGGACAGGGAACGAAAAACTGTTTTTT,CASSPGTGNEKLFF
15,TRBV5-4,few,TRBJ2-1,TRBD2,TGTGCCAGCAGCCTGCCGACTAGCGGGGTTAATGAGCAGTTCTTC,CASSLPTSGVNEQFF
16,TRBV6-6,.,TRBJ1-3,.,TGTGCCAGCAGTTACTTGCAGGGTCCGGCTGGAAACACCATATATTTT,CASSYLQGPAGNTIYF
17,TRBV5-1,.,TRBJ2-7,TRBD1,TGCGCCAGCAGCTTGTGGGCAGGGGGCGCCGTTGTGAACGAGCAGTACTTC,CASSLWAGGAVVNEQYF
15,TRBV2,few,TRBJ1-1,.,TGTGCCAGCAGTCTTACAGGGAACGGGAACACTGAAGCTTTCTTT,CASSLTGNGNTEAFF
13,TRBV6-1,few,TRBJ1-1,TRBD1,TGTGCCAGCAGCGACCGGGACAGGGGGGAAGCTTTCTTT,CASSDRDRGEAFF
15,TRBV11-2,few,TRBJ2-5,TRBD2,TGTGCCAGCAGCTTAGGGACTAGCGGAGCAGAGACCCAGTACTTC,CASSLGTSGAETQYF
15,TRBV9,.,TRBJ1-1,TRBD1,TGTGCCAGCAGGAAAGGGAGGACAGGGGTCACTGAAGCTTTCTTT,CASRKGRTGVTEAFF